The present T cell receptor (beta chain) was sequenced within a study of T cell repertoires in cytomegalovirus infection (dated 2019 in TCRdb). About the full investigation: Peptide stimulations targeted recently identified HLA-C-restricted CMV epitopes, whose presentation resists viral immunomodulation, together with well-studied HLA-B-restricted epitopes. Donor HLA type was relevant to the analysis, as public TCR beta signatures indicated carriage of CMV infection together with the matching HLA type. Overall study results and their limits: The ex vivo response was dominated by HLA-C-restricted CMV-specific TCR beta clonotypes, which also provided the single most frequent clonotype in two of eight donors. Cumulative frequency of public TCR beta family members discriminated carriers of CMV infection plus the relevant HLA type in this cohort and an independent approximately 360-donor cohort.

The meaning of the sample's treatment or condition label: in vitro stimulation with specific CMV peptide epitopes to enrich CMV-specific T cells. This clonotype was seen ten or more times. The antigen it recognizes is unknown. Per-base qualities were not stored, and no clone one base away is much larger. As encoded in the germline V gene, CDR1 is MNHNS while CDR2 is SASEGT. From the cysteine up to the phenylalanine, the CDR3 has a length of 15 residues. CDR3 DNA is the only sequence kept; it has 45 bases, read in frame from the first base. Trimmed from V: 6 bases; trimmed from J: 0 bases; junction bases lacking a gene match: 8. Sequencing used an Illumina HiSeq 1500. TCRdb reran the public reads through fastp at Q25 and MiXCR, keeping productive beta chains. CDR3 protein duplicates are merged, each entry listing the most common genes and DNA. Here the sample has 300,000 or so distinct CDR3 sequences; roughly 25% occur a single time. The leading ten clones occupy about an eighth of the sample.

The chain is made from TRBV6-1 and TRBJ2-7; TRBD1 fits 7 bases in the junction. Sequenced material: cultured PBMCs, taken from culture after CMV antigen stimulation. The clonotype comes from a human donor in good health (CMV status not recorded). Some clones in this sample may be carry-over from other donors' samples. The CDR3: CASRIRTGSSYEQYF. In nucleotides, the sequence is TGTGCCAGCAGAATCAGGACAGGAAGCTCCTACGAGCAGTACTTC.